These 14 T cell receptor beta chains were all obtained from the same sample, sequenced in a study of control samples from healthy donors and cancer patients. Clones were read by immunoSEQ multiplex PCR, and TCRdb kept only the in-frame ones, dropping some. This table holds 130,000 to 150,000 clones, roughly 92% found once. The source material was blood. The origin of the receptors is a man aged 30 to 45 in good health.

The chain employs TRBV5-1 and TRBJ1-1; TRBD1 agrees at 12 bases. The length of the CDR3 is 15 residues. The germline gives CDR1 SGHRS, CDR2 YFSETQ. V was pared by 4 bases and J by 8 bases, with 9 bases of the junction left unmatched. The CDR3 DNA sequence: TGCGCCAGCAGCGCCGGGACAGGGGGCCTAATAGAAGCTTTCTTT. Translating gives CASSAGTGGLIEAFF.

The chain employs TRBV10-3 and TRBJ2-1, with D tentatively TRBD2 (6 bases). V lost 3 bases, J lost 3 bases, and 12 bases lay in between. Per the germline V gene, CDR1 is ENHRY and CDR2 is SYGVKD. The CDR3 length is 15 residues. CDR3 in DNA: TGTGCCATCAGTGAAAGGGCGGGACTCTACAATGAGCAGTTCTTC. Encoded protein: CAISERAGLYNEQFF.

The chain joins TRBV5-5 to TRBJ2-5; 8 bases are shared with TRBD2. The V gene's germline CDR1 is SGHKS and CDR2 YYEKEE (reference sequence). Trimming cost V 1 base and J 5 bases; bases outside gene matches: 4. The CDR3 spans 14 residues. The CDR3 DNA is TGTGCCAGCAGCTTGAGCGGGACTAGGGAGACCCAGTACTTC. Translated, it gives CASSLSGTRETQYF. The entire variable domain, with the rest obtained from reference TRBV5-5 and TRBJ2-5, is as follows: DAGVTQSPTHLIKTRGQQVTLRCSPISGHKSVSWYQQVLGQGPQFIFQYYEKEERGRGNFPDRFSARQFPNYSSELNVNALLLGDSALYLCASSLSGTRETQYFGPGTRLLVL.

The V call is TRBV4-3, the J call TRBJ2-2; 11 bases line up with TRBD2. Germline CDR1 LGHNA, CDR2 YSLEER. This CDR3 has 15 residues. V shed 4 bases and J 5 bases; nucleotides not matched to a gene: 3. In DNA form, the CDR3 reads TGCGCCAGCAGCCCCAGGACTAGCGGGACCGGGGAGCTGTTTTTT. It yields the protein CASSPRTSGTGELFF.

V and J are TRBV7-8 and TRBJ2-1; D possibly uses TRBD1 or TRBD2 (6 bases each). V shed 0 bases and J shed 6 bases, with 12 bases lying between them. Germline CDR1 is SGHVS and CDR2 is FQNEAQ. The CDR3 length is 15 residues. The CDR3 protein is CASSLAHGGGNEQFF. The CDR3 DNA is TGTGCCAGCAGCTTAGCGCATGGAGGGGGCAATGAGCAGTTCTTC. Complete variable domain (other parts from reference TRBV7-8 and TRBJ2-1): GAGVSQSPRYKVAKRGQDVALRCDPISGHVSLFWYQQALGQGPEFLTYFQNEAQLDKSGLPSDRFFAERPEGSVSTLKIQRTQQEDSAVYLCASSLAHGGGNEQFFGPGTRLTVL.

The chain links TRBV2 to TRBJ2-7; 9 bases are a match to TRBD1. CDR3 length equals 14 residues. Germline assignment: CDR1 SNHLY and CDR2 FYNNEI. V was pared by 7 bases and J by 5 bases, with 9 bases of the junction left unmatched. This CDR3 is CASTVKGQGDEQYF. The DNA of the CDR3 is TGTGCCAGCACCGTGAAGGGACAGGGCGACGAGCAGTACTTC.

The chain carries TRBV6-5 and TRBJ1-5, with 9 positions matching TRBD1. This CDR3 region has 14 residues. The junction had 7 bases not matched to a gene; V was cut back by 8 bases and J by 5 bases. The germline V gene has CDR1 MNHEY and CDR2 SVGAGI. CDR3 sequence reads: CASGGGQGYQPQHF. The DNA of the CDR3 is TGTGCCAGCGGGGGGGGACAGGGTTATCAGCCCCAGCATTTT.

This clone was detected once. The chain combines TRBV2 with TRBJ2-1; 9 bases line up with TRBD2. CDR3 length: 17 amino acids. After removal of 10 bases from V and 3 bases from J, the junction contained 16 bases not matched to a gene. Germline CDR1 is SNHLY and CDR2 is FYNNEI. The CDR3 DNA is TGTGCCAACAAACGCCGAAGGATAGCGGGAGACTACAATGAGCAGTTCTTC. Its translation: CANKRRRIAGDYNEQFF.

V and J are TRBV4-2 and TRBJ2-1; 8 bases fit TRBD2. The CDR3 totals 16 residues. The trim removed 1 base at V and 8 bases at J, leaving 10 bases unmatched. Germline V gene sequence: CDR1 LGHNA, CDR2 YNFKEQ. The CDR3 nucleotides read TGTGCCAGCAGCCAAGTAGTCACTAGCGGATCGGATGAGCAGTTCTTC. It codes for CASSQVVTSGSDEQFF.

This chain connects TRBV3-1 (or the pseudogene TRBV3-2) to TRBJ2-5; tentatively, D is TRBD2 (6 bases). This CDR3 spans 11 amino acids. V was trimmed by 4 bases and J by 13 bases, leaving 13 bases between them. Germline CDR1 is LGHDT and CDR2 is YNNKEL (reference sequence). The DNA for the CDR3 is TGTGCCAGCAGCCTCGTCGGGGACTCGTACTTC. The encoded protein is CASSLVGDSYF.

This chain connects TRBV20-1 to TRBJ2-5; TRBD2 matches 7 bases. CDR1 is DFQATT, CDR2 SNEGSKA, per germline (reference sequence). The CDR3 is made up of 14 amino acids. Losses at the gene ends were 3 bases for V and 0 bases for J; bases not matched to a gene: 4. The CDR3 is CSASLAAYQETQYF. The CDR3 region has the DNA TGCAGTGCTAGTCTAGCGGCGTACCAAGAGACCCAGTACTTC.

The V call is TRBV9, the J call TRBJ1-1; 7 positions agree with TRBD1. The CDR3 has 13 amino acids. V trimming: 5 bases; J trimming: 3 bases; junction bases outside the gene matches: 4. Germline-derived CDR1 and CDR2 are SGDLS and YYNGEE. CDR3 DNA: TGTGCCAGCAGGAAAACAGGGGACACTGAAGCTTTCTTT. This encodes CASRKTGDTEAFF.

The J gene is TRBJ1-1, the V gene TRBV28; a weak D match, TRBD1 (5 bases). The germline gives CDR1 MDHEN, CDR2 SYDVKM. Trimming shortened V by 4 bases and J by 5 bases, and 17 bases separated the two germline ends. CDR3 length equals 15 residues. CDR3 sequence reads: CASSSLRGAWTEAFF. The CDR3 bases are TGTGCCAGCAGTTCGTTACGAGGGGCTTGGACTGAAGCTTTCTTT. Full variable domain (rest looked up from reference TRBV28 and TRBJ1-1): DVKVTQSSRYLVKRTGEKVFLECVQDMDHENMFWYRQDPGLGLRLIYFSYDVKMKEKGDIPEGYSVSREKKERFSLILESASTNQTSMYLCASSSLRGAWTEAFFGQGTRLTVV.

The chain links TRBV27 to TRBJ2-6; tentative D call: TRBD1 (5 bases). This CDR3 region has 20 residues. V was pared by 0 bases and J by 3 bases, with 21 bases between. The V gene's germline CDR1 is MNHEY and CDR2 SMNVEV (reference sequence). The CDR3 spells CASSLSIAGHPVFGANVLTF. The CDR3 region has the DNA TGTGCCAGCAGTTTATCGATAGCAGGACACCCTGTTTTTGGGGCCAACGTCCTGACTTTC.